Following are 22 T cell receptor beta chains from one sample sequenced in a study of immune characterization of retroperitoneal liposarcoma. TCRdb redid the calling of the PCR reads with MiXCR, one entry per CDR3 protein. The sample yields thousands of distinct CDR3 sequences, approximately 30% seen once. Sequencing used blood. Receptors were obtained from a female donor with retroperitoneal liposarcoma.

By its share, this clonotype is medium-sized. The V gene is TRBV24-1, the J gene TRBJ2-3, with a possible D match to TRBD2 (5 bases). The germline gives CDR1 KGHDR, CDR2 SFDVKD. CDR3 size: 16 residues. V was pared by 0 bases and J by 4 bases, with 13 bases between. Here the CDR3 reads CATSDLGSGEPDTQYF. CDR3 DNA: TGTGCCACCAGTGATTTGGGCAGCGGAGAGCCAGATACGCAGTATTTT.

Notes on this clonotype: An end of the junction does not agree with germline; a read error may underlie this. The chain couples TRBV4-1 to TRBJ1-1; possibly TRBD1 for D (6 bases). CDR1 and CDR2 from the germline V gene are MGHRA and YSYEKL. The CDR3 totals 15 residues. The CDR3 sequence is CASSQAGHRNTEAFF. The CDR3 nucleotides are TGTGCCAGCAGCCAAGCGGGACACCGAAACACTGAAGCTTTCTTT.

This clonotype was observed a handful of times. V gene TRBV7-2 combines with J gene TRBJ2-1; 9 positions agree with TRBD2. CDR3 length: 14 amino acids. V shed 5 bases and J 10 bases; nucleotides not matched to a gene: 9. CDR1 is SGHTA, CDR2 FQGNSA, per germline. Here the CDR3 reads CASSRGGALWEQFF. CDR3 DNA: TGTGCCAGCAGCCGCGGGGGGGCCCTCTGGGAGCAGTTCTTC.

In its sample, this clonotype ranks as medium-sized. This chain connects TRBV7-8 to TRBJ2-3, with 8 bases fitting TRBD2. This CDR3 is 17 amino acids long. From germline, CDR1 is SGHVS and CDR2 FQNEAQ. With 1 base clipped from V and 0 bases from J, the junction kept 6 bases outside the gene matches. Here the CDR3 DNA reads TGTGCCAGCAGCTTAGAGGGTAGCGGGGCTAGCACAGATACGCAGTATTTT. Translation gives CASSLEGSGASTDTQYF.

This chain links TRBV6-1 with TRBJ2-7; TRBD2 might be the D (5 bases). Trimming cost V 4 bases and J 3 bases, with 22 bases left between them. The CDR3 consists of 17 residues. Germline CDR1 MNHNS, CDR2 SASEGT. CDR3 residues: CASSGPHRTRTGYEQYF. The CDR3 nucleotides read TGTGCCAGCAGTGGCCCACATAGGACGCGGACTGGCTACGAGCAGTACTTC.

This clonotype was counted a few times. The rearrangement uses TRBV6-5 and TRBJ1-3; no firm D call. The CDR3 has 15 residues. With 0 bases removed from V and 0 bases from J, the gap between germline ends came to 6 bases. Germline CDR1 MNHEY, CDR2 SVGAGI. DNA for the CDR3: TGTGCCAGCAGTTACTCCAGTATCTCTGGAAACACCATATATTTT. Translated: CASSYSSISGNTIYF.

This rearrangement joins TRBV7-2 to TRBJ2-7; D is perhaps TRBD1 (5 bases). There are 15 residues in the CDR3. Germline values: CDR1 SGHTA, CDR2 FQGNSA. Trimming shortened V by 5 bases and J by 4 bases, and 18 bases separated the two germline ends. The CDR3 loop is CASSPTAGFQYEQYF. CDR3 in DNA: TGTGCCAGCAGCCCGACAGCCGGATTTCAATACGAGCAGTACTTC.

By frequency in the sample, this clonotype is medium-sized (0.01 to 0.1%). The gene calls are TRBV6-1 and TRBJ2-1; TRBD2 matches at 10 bases. V dropped 7 bases and J dropped 9; count of bases not matched to a gene: 12. Germline V gives CDR1 MNHNS, CDR2 SASEGT. The CDR3 loop spans 15 amino acids. CDR3 coding DNA: TGTGCCAGCAACACCCTAGCGGGAGACATCGGTGAGCAGTTCTTC. It codes for CASNTLAGDIGEQFF.

This clonotype appeared a few times. The rearrangement links TRBV6-6 to TRBJ2-1; no firm D call. From germline, CDR1 is MNHNY and CDR2 SVGAGI (reference sequence). Between the trimmed V and J ends, which lost 0 bases and 13 bases, there was a span of 13 bases. The CDR3 runs to 13 residues. CDR3 region: CASSYSAQETQFF. CDR3 nucleotides: TGTGCCAGCAGTTACTCGGCCCAAGAGACCCAGTTCTTC.

In this sample, this clonotype is medium-sized. The chain recombines TRBV11-3 with TRBJ2-2; TRBD1 agrees at 8 bases. The CDR3 covers 18 residues. CDR1 is SGHNT, CDR2 YENEEA, per germline. V shed 5 bases and J 3 bases; nucleotides not matched to a gene: 14. The CDR3 DNA sequence: TGTGCCAGCAGCGTAGTAGCCCAGACAGGGGAGGACACCGGGGAGCTGTTTTTT. Its protein is CASSVVAQTGEDTGELFF.

This clonotype is large (0.1 to 1%). The chain recombines TRBV11-3 with TRBJ2-1; TRBD2 might be the D (6 bases). Germline V lookup: CDR1 SGHNT, CDR2 YENEEA. V lost 0 bases to trimming and J lost 6 bases, with 12 bases between them. This CDR3 has 15 amino acids. CDR3 sequence (DNA): TGTGCCAGCAGCTTAGATTTTCTCGGGGGCAATGAGCAGTTCTTC. This sequence encodes CASSLDFLGGNEQFF.

The rearrangement uses TRBV12-3 or TRBV12-4 and TRBJ1-1; maybe TRBD1 (6 bases). The CDR3 sequence is 14 residues long. V lost 7 bases to trimming and J lost 4 bases, with 16 bases between them. This CDR3 reads CASITGFHGTEAFF. The DNA for the CDR3 is TGTGCCAGCATTACAGGGTTCCACGGCACTGAAGCTTTCTTT.

This clonotype is categorized as large (0.1 to 1%). The rearrangement links TRBV12-5 to TRBJ2-1; 9 positions agree with TRBD1. CDR1 is LGHNT and CDR2 is FRNRAP in the germline V gene. This CDR3 has 15 amino acids. Trimming removed 6 bases from V and 4 bases from J; junction bases left unmatched: 7. The CDR3 DNA reads TGTGCTAGTGGGATACAGGGGGCGAAGTACAATGAGCAGTTCTTC. It codes for CASGIQGAKYNEQFF.

Of note for this clonotype: A read error may explain this, as a much larger clone is one base away. The chain employs TRBV12-3 or TRBV12-4 and TRBJ2-5; D remains unclear. The V end lost 6 bases, the J end lost 11 bases, and 22 bases lay between the germline ends. The CDR3 extends over 14 amino acids. CDR3 loop: CASRPSSSYNEQYF. CDR3 nucleotide sequence: TGTGCCAGCAGGCCGTCGAGCTCCTACAATGAGCAGTACTTC.

The chain uses TRBV6-1 and TRBJ1-2; 10 bases fit TRBD1. V shed 6 bases, J shed 4 bases, and the junction held 8 bases outside the gene matches. The CDR3 runs 15 residues. Germline V CDR1 and CDR2: MNHNS, SASEGT. The CDR3 here is CASSRGQGEAYGYTF. CDR3 in DNA: TGTGCCAGCAGCAGAGGACAGGGGGAAGCCTATGGCTACACCTTC.

The CDR3 region is CASSYLGGTYEQFF. CDR3 DNA: TGTGCCAGCAGTTACTTAGGCGGAACCTACGAGCAGTTCTTC. The chain links TRBV6-5 to TRBJ2-1; no definite D call. CDR3 size: 14 residues. Germline V CDR1 and CDR2: MNHEY, SVGAGI. V was trimmed by 1 base and J by 10 bases, leaving 14 bases between them.

The chain has TRBV7-2 and TRBJ1-1; D unresolved. Looked up from germline, CDR1 is SGHTA and CDR2 is FQGNSA. The V and J ends lost 2 bases and 3 bases respectively, with 10 bases between them. This CDR3 region has 14 residues. The CDR3 sequence is CASSLPGGHTEAFF. DNA for the CDR3: TGTGCCAGCAGCTTACCCGGAGGGCACACTGAAGCTTTCTTT.

This clonotype is labeled large. The V and J genes are TRBV6-1 and TRBJ2-3, with D perhaps matching TRBD1 (5 bases). V dropped 4 bases and J dropped 0 bases, with 20 bases sitting between them. CDR1 is MNHNS, CDR2 SASEGT, per germline. The CDR3 spans 18 residues. The CDR3 loop is CASSVQGFRATSTDTQYF. The CDR3 DNA is TGTGCCAGCAGTGTGCAGGGTTTTAGGGCCACTAGCACAGATACGCAGTATTTT.

The sample holds one count of this clonotype. The chain links TRBV6-1 to TRBJ1-6; D is perhaps TRBD1 (5 bases). V was pared by 6 bases and J by 0 bases, with 12 bases between. The germline CDR1 and CDR2 sequences are MNHNS and SASEGT. The CDR3 loop spans 16 amino acids. CDR3 nucleotide sequence: TGTGCCAGCAGGACAGTTACGAGCTCCTATAATTCACCCCTCCACTTT. It codes for CASRTVTSSYNSPLHF.

This rearrangement joins TRBV6-5 to TRBJ2-3; no definite D call. The ends were cut back, 7 bases at V and 0 bases at J, with 11 bases in the middle. CDR3 size: 14 residues. The germline V gene encodes CDR1 MNHEY and CDR2 SVGAGI. The CDR3 sequence: CASNALGSTDTQYF. The DNA for the CDR3 is TGTGCCAGCAACGCGCTGGGTAGCACAGATACGCAGTATTTT.

CDR3: CASRRDRLSEQFF. DNA for the CDR3: TGTGCCAGCAGACGGGACAGACTCTCCGAGCAGTTCTTC. The J gene is TRBJ2-1, the V gene TRBV6-6; 7 bases are shared with TRBD1. V dropped 6 bases and J dropped 10; count of bases not matched to a gene: 9. The CDR3 extends over 13 amino acids. Germline CDR1 MNHNY, CDR2 SVGAGI (reference sequence).

The chain employs TRBV7-1 and TRBJ2-5, with D perhaps matching TRBD2 (6 bases). TRBV7-1 is identified as an open reading frame with a role that is uncertain. The CDR3 runs to 16 residues. Trimming stripped 5 bases from V and 11 bases from J, with 27 bases between. In nucleotides, the CDR3 is TGTGCCAGCAGCCGGGCGGGCGGGATCTCCTACAATGAGCAGTACTTC. It is translated as CASSRAGGISYNEQYF.